A single sample is the source of the 25 T cell receptor beta chains below, sequenced in a study of shared clonotypes between healthy human individuals (dated by TCRdb to the early 2020s). To prepare the library, the immunoSEQ multiplex PCR assay was applied. This immuneACCESS table, as held by TCRdb, lists in-frame sequences with V and J called but not all clones. Of the missing ones, under half trace to an unresolved V gene in checked studies; the others have no known cause. The sample data list some 2,500,000 clones, and around 90% of these were observed just once. Of the sample, about 0.41% is held by the ten largest clones. The sample was naive CD4+ T cells from PBMCs. The cell subset or site tag for this specimen amounts to: CD45RA+ positively selected. The receptors here all came from a young man in good health. Some clones in this sample may be carry-over from other donors' samples.

The chain has TRBV15 and TRBJ1-2; D call uncertain. This CDR3 comprises 14 residues. The V end was cut by 0 bases, the J end by 2 bases, with 7 bases between. The germline V gene encodes CDR1 LNHNV and CDR2 YYDKDF (reference sequence). CDR3 sequence: CATSREEGNYGYTF. The CDR3 DNA follows: TGTGCCACCAGCAGAGAGGAAGGAAACTATGGCTACACCTTC.

CDR3 region: CASRPPPGTSGSSADTQYF. CDR3 coding DNA: TGTGCCAGCAGGCCCCCCCCCGGGACTAGCGGGAGTTCGGCAGATACGCAGTATTTT. The chain couples TRBV2 to TRBJ2-3; TRBD2 matches at 14 bases. Trimming cost V 6 bases and J 4 bases; bases outside gene matches: 15. Germline values: CDR1 SNHLY, CDR2 FYNNEI. The CDR3 sequence is 19 residues long.

This rearrangement joins TRBV19 to TRBJ1-5; D is perhaps TRBD1 (5 bases). This CDR3 has 15 residues. The germline V gene encodes CDR1 LNHDA and CDR2 SQIVND (reference sequence). Trimming cost V 0 bases and J 9 bases, with 15 bases left between them. The CDR3 DNA reads as TGTGCCAGTAGTATAGAGGGCGGAAGGAGGGGGCCCCAGCATTTT. This encodes CASSIEGGRRGPQHF.

A note on this clone: The sample contains more than one DNA sequence encoding this CDR3. The chain has TRBV28 and TRBJ1-4; D unresolved. The CDR3 runs to 14 residues. CDR1 is MDHEN, CDR2 SYDVKM, per germline. With 3 bases removed from V and 3 bases from J, the gap between germline ends came to 8 bases. The CDR3 region is CASSLRGANEKLFF. As DNA, the CDR3 is TGTGCCAGCAGTTTGCGGGGAGCTAATGAAAAACTGTTTTTT.

This clone was picked up one time. CDR3 sequence reads: CSVNLAGFYNEQFF. DNA for the CDR3: TGCAGCGTCAACCTAGCGGGATTCTACAATGAGCAGTTCTTC. The chain couples TRBV29-1 to TRBJ2-1; TRBD2 matches 9 bases. The junction had 6 bases not matched to a gene; V was cut back by 6 bases and J by 3 bases. The CDR3 covers 14 residues. Germline V gene lookup returns CDR1 SQVTM and CDR2 ANQGSEA.

This chain uses TRBV6-1 with TRBJ2-4; D is possibly TRBD1 (6 bases). The CDR3 is 15 residues long. Per the germline V gene, CDR1 is MNHNS and CDR2 is SASEGT. V was cut by 6 bases and J by 3 bases, with 15 bases left in between. In nucleotides, the CDR3 is TGTGCCAGCAGATCCCCAGGGGATGGCAAAAACATTCAGTACTTC. Its translation: CASRSPGDGKNIQYF.

This chain links TRBV5-4 with TRBJ2-3, with a possible D match to TRBD2 (6 bases). Per germline, CDR1 SGHNT and CDR2 YYREEE (reference sequence). The CDR3 covers 13 residues. V was shortened by 0 bases and J by 6 bases, with 8 bases between the two germline ends. CDR3 amino acids: CASSLGTKDTQYF. CDR3 nucleotides: TGTGCCAGCAGCTTGGGGACTAAGGATACGCAGTATTTT.

The gene calls are TRBV5-1 and TRBJ2-6, with no clear D. The CDR3 covers 13 residues. Trimming cost V 5 bases and J 2 bases, with 5 bases left between them. Germline CDR1 is SGHRS and CDR2 is YFSETQ. The CDR3 reads CASSSAGANVLTF. CDR3 DNA: TGCGCCAGCAGTTCTGCTGGGGCCAACGTCCTGACTTTC. The full variable domain, its missing parts supplied by reference TRBV5-1 and TRBJ2-6, is KAGVTQTPRYLIKTRGQQVTLSCSPISGHRSVSWYQQTPGQGLQFLFEYFSETQRNKGNFPGRFSGRQFSNSRSEMNVSTLELGDSALYLCASSSAGANVLTFGAGSRLTVL.

The V gene is TRBV7-8, the J gene TRBJ1-5; 11 bases are shared with TRBD1. V lost 5 bases, J lost 2 bases, and 5 bases stayed unmatched. Germline V gene sequence: CDR1 SGHVS, CDR2 FQNEAQ. The CDR3 has 16 residues. The CDR3 DNA follows: TGTGCCAGCAGCGCGGTGGGACAGGGGGGCAATCAGCCCCAGCATTTT. It translates to CASSAVGQGGNQPQHF.

The rearrangement uses TRBV7-3 and TRBJ2-3, with 9 bases lining up with TRBD2. The junction had 5 bases not matched to a gene; V was cut back by 5 bases and J by 2 bases. The CDR3 totals 15 residues. Germline values: CDR1 SGHTA, CDR2 FQGTGA. The CDR3 DNA sequence: TGTGCCAGCAGCCCACAGGGACTAGCCACAGATACGCAGTATTTT. Amino acid sequence: CASSPQGLATDTQYF.

This chain uses TRBV28 with TRBJ2-3; TRBD2 agrees at 13 bases. J lost 6 bases, V lost 5 bases, and 11 bases had no gene match. Germline assignment: CDR1 MDHEN and CDR2 SYDVKM. The CDR3 is 17 residues long. CDR3 sequence (DNA): TGTGCCAGCAGTCTACTGACTAGCGGGAGGTCTCCCGATACGCAGTATTTT. Its protein product is CASSLLTSGRSPDTQYF.

The V call is TRBV7-9, the J call TRBJ2-5; D is possibly TRBD1 or TRBD2 (7 bases each). The better agreement between TRBJ2-7 and the DNA end casts doubt on the J call. Germline CDR1 is SEHNR and CDR2 is FQNEAQ (reference sequence). The CDR3 loop spans 16 amino acids. CDR3 DNA sequence: TGTGCCAGCAGCCCTCAGGGGGGGGACCGCTCCTACGAGCAGTACTTC. Amino acid sequence: CASSPQGGDRSYEQYF.

V usage is TRBV5-4 and J usage is TRBJ2-7, with TRBD2 matching 7 bases. V dropped 4 bases and J dropped 5; count of bases not matched to a gene: 9. Germline lookup yields CDR1 SGHNT and CDR2 YYREEE (reference sequence). This CDR3 has 14 amino acids. The CDR3: CASSPAGVGHEQYF. CDR3 bases: TGTGCCAGCAGCCCCGCGGGGGTAGGACACGAGCAGTACTTC.

This chain connects TRBV5-1 to TRBJ2-7; D uncertain. There are 14 residues in the CDR3. V was cut by 4 bases and J by 6 bases, with 17 bases left in between. Germline V gene lookup returns CDR1 SGHRS and CDR2 YFSETQ. The CDR3 here is CASSPWTTTSEQYF. The CDR3 DNA follows: TGCGCCAGCAGCCCGTGGACGACAACAAGCGAGCAGTACTTC.

A note on this clone: Other DNA sequences of this sample code for an identical CDR3. CDR3 coding DNA: TGCGCCAGCAGCACAGGACGGAACACCGGGGAGCTGTTTTTT. It codes for CASSTGRNTGELFF. The chain employs TRBV5-1 and TRBJ2-2; TRBD1 is a possible D gene (5 bases). The CDR3 totals 14 residues. Germline lookup yields CDR1 SGHRS and CDR2 YFSETQ. Trimming stripped 4 bases from V and 1 base from J, with 8 bases between.

The V call is TRBV9, the J call TRBJ1-2, with a possible D match to TRBD1 (5 bases). Trimming took off 3 bases at V and 2 bases at J, with 14 bases between the two ends. The germline gives CDR1 SGDLS, CDR2 YYNGEE. CDR3 length: 15 amino acids. In DNA, the CDR3 is TGTGCCAGCAGCGCGAGGGACGGCAGGAACTATGGCTACACCTTC. The encoded protein is CASSARDGRNYGYTF.

V gene TRBV20-1 combines with J gene TRBJ1-2; possible D gene TRBD1, 5 bases. Deletions cut 1 base from V and 10 bases from J, with 10 bases between. The CDR3 has 11 residues. Germline V gene sequence: CDR1 DFQATT, CDR2 SNEGSKA (reference sequence). CDR3 in amino acids: CSARAEGSYTF. The CDR3 nucleotides read TGCAGTGCTAGAGCGGAGGGGTCCTACACCTTC.

The genes are TRBV5-1 and TRBJ2-2; 8 nucleotides agree with TRBD2. After removal of 6 bases from V and 2 bases from J, the junction contained 12 bases not matched to a gene. The V gene's germline CDR1 is SGHRS and CDR2 YFSETQ. The CDR3 consists of 17 residues. Here the CDR3 reads CASTWGNSGVNTGELFF. As DNA, the CDR3 is TGCGCCAGCACCTGGGGAAATAGCGGGGTTAACACCGGGGAGCTGTTTTTT.

The genes are TRBV5-1 and TRBJ2-5; TRBD2 matches at 12 bases. The germline V gene has CDR1 SGHRS and CDR2 YFSETQ. V shed 1 base, J shed 4 bases, and the junction held 11 bases outside the gene matches. CDR3 size: 18 residues. CDR3 in DNA: TGCGCCAGCAGCTTGCGGGTCGGGACTAGCGGGCCTGGAGAGACCCAGTACTTC. This gives the protein CASSLRVGTSGPGETQYF.

This chain uses TRBV2 with TRBJ1-1; D possibly corresponds to TRBD1 (6 bases). The length of the CDR3 is 14 residues. The V end was cut by 6 bases, the J end by 2 bases, with 13 bases between. CDR1 is SNHLY and CDR2 is FYNNEI in the germline V gene. The CDR3 loop is CASRGGSSNTEAFF. The CDR3 DNA is TGTGCCAGCAGAGGGGGTTCATCAAACACTGAAGCTTTCTTT.

V and J are TRBV4-1 and TRBJ2-5; either TRBD1 or TRBD2 may supply D (5 bases each). The CDR3 totals 15 residues. Germline CDR1 reads MGHRA; CDR2 reads YSYEKL. V shed 2 bases and J shed 2 bases, with 12 bases lying between them. The CDR3 loop is CASSQTRDGQETQYF. The CDR3 coding sequence is TGCGCCAGCAGCCAAACCCGGGACGGGCAAGAGACCCAGTACTTC.

V and J are TRBV5-1 and TRBJ2-2; the match to TRBD1 covers 7 bases. The V and J ends lost 6 bases and 3 bases, in that order; junction bases with no gene match: 8. Germline V gene sequence: CDR1 SGHRS, CDR2 YFSETQ. The CDR3 contains 15 residues. This CDR3 reads CASTPGQSYTGELFF. The CDR3 region has the DNA TGCGCCAGCACCCCGGGACAGAGCTACACCGGGGAGCTGTTTTTT.

The rearrangement uses TRBV5-1 and TRBJ1-4; D is unclear. With 8 bases removed from V and 0 bases from J, the gap between germline ends came to 11 bases. This CDR3 is 14 amino acids long. Germline assignment: CDR1 SGHRS and CDR2 YFSETQ. CDR3 residues: CASSVGSTNEKLFF. Written as DNA, the CDR3 is TGCGCCAGTAGCGTGGGCTCAACTAATGAAAAACTGTTTTTT.

The chain links TRBV5-1 to TRBJ2-3; D is uncertain. The germline V gene encodes CDR1 SGHRS and CDR2 YFSETQ. The CDR3 contains 14 residues. V was pared by 3 bases and J by 2 bases, with 10 bases between. CDR3 sequence (DNA): TGCGCCAGCAGCTCGAGCGCGTTCACAGATACGCAGTATTTT. Translated, it gives CASSSSAFTDTQYF. The full variable domain, rest sourced from reference TRBV5-1 and TRBJ2-3, is KAGVTQTPRYLIKTRGQQVTLSCSPISGHRSVSWYQQTPGQGLQFLFEYFSETQRNKGNFPGRFSGRQFSNSRSEMNVSTLELGDSALYLCASSSSAFTDTQYFGPGTRLTVL.

The rearrangement links TRBV10-2 to TRBJ2-7; no definite D call. Germline V gene sequence: CDR1 WSHSY, CDR2 SAAADI. The CDR3 is 13 amino acids. V shed 7 bases and J shed 2 bases, with 12 bases lying between them. The CDR3: CASTYTNPYEQYF. CDR3 bases: TGCGCCAGCACTTACACGAATCCCTACGAGCAGTACTTC.